This entry lists 18 T cell receptor beta chains sequenced from one sample in a study of blood T cell repertoires in COVID-19. Profiling relied on immunoSEQ multiplex PCR, and the TCRdb table lists in-frame clones only, not all of them. In the table there are about 180,000 clones, 65% to 90% of which are singletons. Sequenced sample: peripheral blood. These receptors all come from a man aged 50-59 years with active or convalescent COVID-19.

This sequence joins TRBV9 and TRBJ1-3, with 7 nucleotides matching TRBD1. In germline, CDR1 is SGDLS, CDR2 YYNGEE. After removal of 5 bases from V and 0 bases from J, the junction contained 8 bases not matched to a gene. CDR3 length: 16 residues. The CDR3, as DNA: TGTGCCAGCAGTTCCACAGGGGCTAACTCTGGAAACACCATATATTTT. Its translation: CASSSTGANSGNTIYF.

The genes are TRBV28 and TRBJ1-2, with 8 bases matching TRBD1. The CDR3 extends over 13 amino acids. The V segment lost 4 bases and the J segment 8 bases; nucleotides outside the gene matches: 6. CDR1 and CDR2 from the germline V gene are MDHEN and SYDVKM. The CDR3 sequence: CASSSRQGSGYTF. In DNA form, the CDR3 reads TGTGCCAGCAGTTCAAGACAGGGGAGCGGCTACACCTTC.

The rearrangement links TRBV5-1 to TRBJ2-1; 13 bases agree with TRBD2. This CDR3 region has 17 residues. Per germline, CDR1 SGHRS and CDR2 YFSETQ. Trimming removed 0 bases from V and 7 bases from J; junction bases left unmatched: 7. The CDR3 here is CASSLVAGTSGMNEQFF. The CDR3 DNA reads TGCGCCAGCAGCTTGGTTGCCGGGACTAGCGGGATGAATGAGCAGTTCTTC.

The chain carries TRBV5-4 and TRBJ2-5; 7 bases agree with TRBD1. This CDR3 comprises 14 residues. Germline V gene data show CDR1 as SGHNT and CDR2 as YYREEE (reference sequence). With 2 bases clipped from V and 5 bases from J, the junction kept 6 bases outside the gene matches. The CDR3 nucleotides read TGTGCCAGCAGCTTAGGACAGGCGACGGAGACCCAGTACTTC. It encodes CASSLGQATETQYF.

This clone showed up just once. The chain uses TRBV10-3 and TRBJ2-1; possibly TRBD2 for D (7 bases). The CDR3 runs to 14 residues. Germline V lookup: CDR1 ENHRY, CDR2 SYGVKD. V was clipped by 6 bases and J by 7 bases, with 16 bases between them. CDR3 loop: CAIRKGGGLNEQFF. In DNA form, the CDR3 reads TGTGCCATCAGAAAAGGGGGGGGCTTGAATGAGCAGTTCTTC.

CDR3 loop: CATSDLYGYTF. DNA for the CDR3: TGTGCCACCAGTGATCTCTATGGCTACACCTTC. V and J are TRBV24-1 and TRBJ1-2; D is undetermined. The CDR3 is 11 residues long. V was pared by 3 bases and J by 4 bases, with 2 bases between. CDR1 and CDR2 (germline): KGHDR, SFDVKD.

J is TRBJ2-3 and V is TRBV10-2; the D gene is possibly TRBD1 (5 bases). Germline V gives CDR1 WSHSY, CDR2 SAAADI. V was cut by 0 bases and J by 4 bases, with 8 bases left in between. This CDR3 contains 14 residues. The CDR3 sequence: CASSESQGADTQYF. CDR3 bases: TGCGCCAGCAGTGAGTCGCAGGGTGCAGATACGCAGTATTTT.

This clone was seen only a few times. The chain couples TRBV6-1 to TRBJ2-2; TRBD1 matches 8 bases. This CDR3 spans 17 amino acids. The V gene's germline CDR1 is MNHNS and CDR2 SASEGT. V was clipped by 4 bases and J by 4 bases; unmatched bases: 11. CDR3 sequence: CASSAAPGQGSTGELFF. CDR3 in DNA: TGTGCCAGCAGTGCTGCGCCCGGACAGGGTAGCACCGGGGAGCTGTTTTTT.

The chain has TRBV5-6 and TRBJ2-2, with 8 bases identical to TRBD2. This CDR3 is 15 amino acids long. Germline CDR1 reads SGHDT; CDR2 reads YYEEEE. With 2 bases clipped from V and 5 bases from J, the junction kept 5 bases outside the gene matches. For the CDR3, the DNA is TGTGCCAGCAGCTTCACAGCGGGAGTAACCGGGGAGCTGTTTTTT. This sequence encodes CASSFTAGVTGELFF.

The chain couples TRBV29-1 to TRBJ2-1, with TRBD1 matching over 8 bases. The germline CDR1 and CDR2 sequences are SQVTM and ANQGSEA. V shed 6 bases and J 5 bases; nucleotides not matched to a gene: 3. CDR3 length equals 12 residues. The CDR3 coding sequence is TGCAGCGTAGACAGGGGTAACAATGAGCAGTTCTTC. Translated, it gives CSVDRGNNEQFF.

The chain combines TRBV7-9 with TRBJ2-2, with TRBD2 matching over 9 bases. The germline V gene has CDR1 SEHNR and CDR2 FQNEAQ (reference sequence). This CDR3 region has 15 residues. The junction had 4 bases not matched to a gene; V was cut back by 5 bases and J by 3 bases. The CDR3 spells CASSQGLAYTGELFF. The CDR3 region has the DNA TGTGCCAGCAGCCAAGGACTAGCGTACACCGGGGAGCTGTTTTTT.

This chain uses TRBV18 with TRBJ1-5; tentatively, D is TRBD1 (5 bases). V was clipped by 4 bases and J by 2 bases, with 24 bases between them. CDR1 is KGHSH and CDR2 is LQKENI in the germline V gene. CDR3 length: 19 amino acids. The CDR3 region has the DNA TGTGCCAGCTCACTACAATGGCAGGGAACCTTTACTGGCAATCAGCCCCAGCATTTT. The encoded protein is CASSLQWQGTFTGNQPQHF.

This chain joins TRBV7-7 and TRBJ2-1, with 10 nucleotides matching TRBD1. Per germline, CDR1 SSHAT and CDR2 FNYEAQ (reference sequence). V lost 5 bases, J lost 9 bases, and 4 bases stayed unmatched. The CDR3 sequence is 13 residues long. In nucleotides, the CDR3 is TGTGCCAGCAGCATCGACAGGGGGCTTGAGCAGTTCTTC. It encodes CASSIDRGLEQFF.

The rearrangement joins TRBV18 to TRBJ2-3; tentative D call: TRBD2 (5 bases). In germline, CDR1 is KGHSH, CDR2 LQKENI. The CDR3 length is 16 residues. Deletions cut 1 base from V and 2 bases from J, with 13 bases between. The CDR3 DNA reads as TGTGCCAGCTCACCACTCGGGATCCGCCTCACAGATACGCAGTATTTT. Encoded protein: CASSPLGIRLTDTQYF. The full variable domain, with the rest looked up from reference TRBV18 and TRBJ2-3, is NAGVMQNPRHLVRRRGQEARLRCSPMKGHSHVYWYRQLPEEGLKFMVYLQKENIIDESGMPKERFSAEFPKEGPSILRIQQVVRGDSAAYFCASSPLGIRLTDTQYFGPGTRLTVL.

The J gene is TRBJ1-2, the V gene TRBV4-1, with D unresolved. This CDR3 has 14 residues. From germline, CDR1 is MGHRA and CDR2 YSYEKL. Trimming left V 0 bases short and J 1 base short, with 6 bases between. CDR3 protein: CASSQDVFNYGYTF. The CDR3 nucleotides are TGCGCCAGCAGCCAAGACGTCTTTAACTATGGCTACACCTTC.

The chain is built from TRBV27 and TRBJ2-3, with 9 bases fitting TRBD1. The CDR3 loop spans 15 amino acids. Germline trimming cut 6 bases from V and 8 bases from J; bases unmatched to any gene: 12. Germline V lookup: CDR1 MNHEY, CDR2 SMNVEV (reference sequence). The CDR3 sequence is CASSRDREVGGTQYF. In DNA, the CDR3 is TGTGCCAGCAGCCGGGACAGGGAAGTAGGGGGTACGCAGTATTTT.

The V and J genes are TRBV3-1 (or the pseudogene TRBV3-2) and TRBJ2-2, with D possibly TRBD1 on 6 matching bases. The V gene lost 5 bases and the J gene lost 0 bases, with 13 bases spanning the gap. The V gene's germline CDR1 is LGHDT and CDR2 YNNKEL (reference sequence). This CDR3 has 16 residues. The CDR3: CASSSGDTANTGELFF. The CDR3, as DNA: TGTGCCAGCAGCTCAGGGGACACCGCGAACACCGGGGAGCTGTTTTTT.

The gene calls are TRBV7-3 and TRBJ2-1; D might be TRBD2 (5 bases). Per the germline V gene, CDR1 is SGHTA and CDR2 is FQGTGA. CDR3 length equals 14 residues. Trimming left V 2 bases short and J 4 bases short, with 9 bases between. The CDR3 is CASSLEGEYNEQFF. DNA for the CDR3: TGTGCCAGCAGCTTAGAGGGAGAATACAATGAGCAGTTCTTC.